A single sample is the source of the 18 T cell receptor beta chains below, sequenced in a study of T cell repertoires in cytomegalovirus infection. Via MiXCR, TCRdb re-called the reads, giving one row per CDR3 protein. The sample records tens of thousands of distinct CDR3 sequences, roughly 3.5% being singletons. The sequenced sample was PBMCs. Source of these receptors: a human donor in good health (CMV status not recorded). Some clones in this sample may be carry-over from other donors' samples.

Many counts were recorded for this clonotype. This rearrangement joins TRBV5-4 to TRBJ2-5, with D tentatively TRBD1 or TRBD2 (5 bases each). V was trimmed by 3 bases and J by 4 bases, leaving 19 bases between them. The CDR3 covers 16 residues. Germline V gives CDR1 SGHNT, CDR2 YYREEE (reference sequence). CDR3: CASSSYSGTTLETQYF. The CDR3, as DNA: TGTGCCAGCAGCTCCTACTCCGGGACCACATTAGAGACCCAGTACTTC.

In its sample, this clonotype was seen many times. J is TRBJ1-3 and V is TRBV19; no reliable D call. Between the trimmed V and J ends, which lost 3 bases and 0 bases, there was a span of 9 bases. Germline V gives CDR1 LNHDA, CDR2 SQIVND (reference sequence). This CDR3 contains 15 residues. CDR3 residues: CASSILAASGNTIYF. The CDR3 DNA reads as TGTGCCAGTAGTATCCTGGCAGCCTCTGGAAACACCATATATTTT. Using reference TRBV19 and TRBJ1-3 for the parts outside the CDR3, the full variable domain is DGGITQSPKYLFRKEGQNVTLSCEQNLNHDAMYWYRQDPGQGLRLIYYSQIVNDFQKGDIAEGYSVSREKKESFPLTVTSAQKNPTAFYLCASSILAASGNTIYFGEGSWLTVV.

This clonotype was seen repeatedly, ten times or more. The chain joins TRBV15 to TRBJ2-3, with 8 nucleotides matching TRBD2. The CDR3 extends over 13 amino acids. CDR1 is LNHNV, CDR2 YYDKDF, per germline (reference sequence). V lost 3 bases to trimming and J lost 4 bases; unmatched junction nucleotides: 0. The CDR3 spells CATSRGLADTQYF. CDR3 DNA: TGTGCCACCAGCAGGGGACTAGCAGATACGCAGTATTTT. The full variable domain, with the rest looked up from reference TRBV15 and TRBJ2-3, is DAMVIQNPRYQVTQFGKPVTLSCSQTLNHNVMYWYQQKSSQAPKLLFHYYDKDFNNEADTPDNFQSRRPNTSFCFLDIRSPGLGDTAMYLCATSRGLADTQYFGPGTRLTVL.

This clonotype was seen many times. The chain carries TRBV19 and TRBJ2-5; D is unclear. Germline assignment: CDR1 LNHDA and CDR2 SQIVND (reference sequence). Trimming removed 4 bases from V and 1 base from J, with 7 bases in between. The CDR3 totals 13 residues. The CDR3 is CASSRDAQETQYF. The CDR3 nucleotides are TGTGCCAGTAGTAGGGATGCCCAAGAGACCCAGTACTTC. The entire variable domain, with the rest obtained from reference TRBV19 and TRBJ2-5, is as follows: DGGITQSPKYLFRKEGQNVTLSCEQNLNHDAMYWYRQDPGQGLRLIYYSQIVNDFQKGDIAEGYSVSREKKESFPLTVTSAQKNPTAFYLCASSRDAQETQYFGPGTRLLVL.

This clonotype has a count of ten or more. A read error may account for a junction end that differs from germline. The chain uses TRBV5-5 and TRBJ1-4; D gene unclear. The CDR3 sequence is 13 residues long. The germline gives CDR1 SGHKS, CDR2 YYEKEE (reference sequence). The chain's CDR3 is CVSSPGIGEKLFF. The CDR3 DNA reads TGTGTCAGCAGCCCGGGAATAGGTGAAAAACTGTTTTTT.

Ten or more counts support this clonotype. CDR3 residues: CASSVGRVGYEQYF. The CDR3 DNA sequence: TGTGCCAGCAGTGTAGGGAGGGTTGGGTACGAGCAGTACTTC. The chain has TRBV2 and TRBJ2-7; TRBD2 aligns across 7 bases. CDR3 length: 14 residues. From germline, CDR1 is SNHLY and CDR2 FYNNEI. J lost 4 bases, V lost 4 bases, and 7 bases had no gene match. The full variable domain, its missing parts supplied by reference TRBV2 and TRBJ2-7, is EPEVTQTPSHQVTQMGQEVILRCVPISNHLYFYWYRQILGQKVEFLVSFYNNEISEKSEIFDDQFSVERPDGSNFTLKIRSTKLEDSAMYFCASSVGRVGYEQYFGPGTRLTVT.

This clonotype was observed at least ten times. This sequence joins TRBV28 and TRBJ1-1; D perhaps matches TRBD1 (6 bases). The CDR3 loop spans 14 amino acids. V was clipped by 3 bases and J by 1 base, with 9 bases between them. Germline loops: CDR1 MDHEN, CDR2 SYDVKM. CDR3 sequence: CASSFTGSNTEAFF. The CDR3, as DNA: TGTGCCAGCAGTTTCACAGGGTCGAACACTGAAGCTTTCTTT.

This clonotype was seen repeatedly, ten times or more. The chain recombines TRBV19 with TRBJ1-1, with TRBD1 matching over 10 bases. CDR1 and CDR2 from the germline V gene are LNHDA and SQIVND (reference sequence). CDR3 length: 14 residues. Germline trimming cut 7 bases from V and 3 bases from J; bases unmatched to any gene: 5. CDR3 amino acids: CASIRTGGYTEAFF. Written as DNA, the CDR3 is TGTGCCAGTATTCGGACAGGGGGATACACTGAAGCTTTCTTT.

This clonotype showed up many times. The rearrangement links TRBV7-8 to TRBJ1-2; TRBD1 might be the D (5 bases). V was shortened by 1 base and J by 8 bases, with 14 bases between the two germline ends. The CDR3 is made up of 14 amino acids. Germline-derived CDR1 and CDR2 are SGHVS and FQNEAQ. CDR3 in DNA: TGTGCCAGCAGCTTAGAAGGGAGGTGGGGCGGCTACACCTTC. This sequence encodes CASSLEGRWGGYTF.

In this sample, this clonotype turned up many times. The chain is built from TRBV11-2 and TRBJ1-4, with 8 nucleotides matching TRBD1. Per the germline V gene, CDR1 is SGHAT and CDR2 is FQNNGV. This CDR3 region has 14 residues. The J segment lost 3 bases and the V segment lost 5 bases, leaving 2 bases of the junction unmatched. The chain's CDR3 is CASSPGQANEKLFF. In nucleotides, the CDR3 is TGTGCCAGCAGCCCGGGACAGGCTAATGAAAAACTGTTTTTT.

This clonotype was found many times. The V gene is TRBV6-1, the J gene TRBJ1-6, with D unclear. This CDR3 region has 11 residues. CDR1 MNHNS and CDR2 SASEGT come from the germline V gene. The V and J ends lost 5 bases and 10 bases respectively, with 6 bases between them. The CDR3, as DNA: TGTGCCAGCAGTACGTTCTCACCCCTCCACTTT. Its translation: CASSTFSPLHF.

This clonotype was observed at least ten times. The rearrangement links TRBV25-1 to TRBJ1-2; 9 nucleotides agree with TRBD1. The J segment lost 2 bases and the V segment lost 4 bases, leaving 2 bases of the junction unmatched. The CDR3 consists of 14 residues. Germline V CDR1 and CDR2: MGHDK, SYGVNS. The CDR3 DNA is TGTGCCAGCAGTGTGGGACAGGGAAACTATGGCTACACCTTC. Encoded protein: CASSVGQGNYGYTF.

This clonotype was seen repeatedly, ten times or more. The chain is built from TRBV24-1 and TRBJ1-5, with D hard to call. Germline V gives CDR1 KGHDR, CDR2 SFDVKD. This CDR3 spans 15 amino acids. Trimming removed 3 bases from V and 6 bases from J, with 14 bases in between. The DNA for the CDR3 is TGTGCCACCAGTGATACCCGCCAGTGGGGTCAGCCCCAGCATTTT. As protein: CATSDTRQWGQPQHF.

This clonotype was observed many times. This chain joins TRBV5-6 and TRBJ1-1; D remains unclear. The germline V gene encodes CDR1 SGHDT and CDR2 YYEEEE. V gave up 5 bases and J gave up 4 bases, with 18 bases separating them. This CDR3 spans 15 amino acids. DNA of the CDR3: TGTGCCAGCAGTGGGGAGGCGGCCTTCAGCACTGAAGCTTTCTTT. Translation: CASSGEAAFSTEAFF.

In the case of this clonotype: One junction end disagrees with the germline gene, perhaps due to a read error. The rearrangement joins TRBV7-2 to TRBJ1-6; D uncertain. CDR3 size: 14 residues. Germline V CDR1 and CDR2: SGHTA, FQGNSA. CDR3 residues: CASSLLGENSPIHF. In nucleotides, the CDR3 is TGTGCCAGCAGCTTACTAGGAGAGAATTCACCCATCCACTTT. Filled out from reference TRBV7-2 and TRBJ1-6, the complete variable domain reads GAGVSQSPSNKVTEKGKDVELRCDPISGHTALYWYRQSLGQGLEFLIYFQGNSAPDKSGLPSDRFSAERTGGSVSTLTIQRTQQEDSAVYLCASSLLGENSPIHFGNGTRLTVT.

CDR3 DNA: TGTGCCAGCAGCGAGGTAGCGGGGTATGAGCAGTTCTTC. Translation: CASSEVAGYEQFF. The chain links TRBV6-1 to TRBJ2-1; 8 nucleotides agree with TRBD2. Germline V gene sequence: CDR1 MNHNS, CDR2 SASEGT. CDR3 length: 13 amino acids. V trimming: 6 bases; J trimming: 8 bases; junction bases outside the gene matches: 6.

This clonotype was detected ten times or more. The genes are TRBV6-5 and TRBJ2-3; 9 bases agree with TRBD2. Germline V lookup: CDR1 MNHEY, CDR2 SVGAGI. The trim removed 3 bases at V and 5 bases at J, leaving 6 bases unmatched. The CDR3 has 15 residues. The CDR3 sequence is CASSYSSGVGDTQYF. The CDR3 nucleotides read TGTGCCAGCAGTTATTCTAGCGGGGTTGGAGATACGCAGTATTTT.

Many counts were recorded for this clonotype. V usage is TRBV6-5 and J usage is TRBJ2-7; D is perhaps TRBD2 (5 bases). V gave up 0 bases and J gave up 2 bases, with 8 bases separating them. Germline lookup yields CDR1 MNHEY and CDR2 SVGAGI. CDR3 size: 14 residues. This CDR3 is CASSYSDGTYEQYF. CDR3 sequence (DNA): TGTGCCAGCAGTTACTCCGACGGGACCTACGAGCAGTACTTC.